Following are 29 T cell receptor beta chains from one sample sequenced in a study of blood T cell repertoires in COVID-19. Profiled with immunoSEQ multiplex PCR; TCRdb holds only in-frame clones, not every one. The repertoire holds some 670,000 clones, with around 90% as singletons. The material sequenced was peripheral blood. These receptors were obtained from a woman under 30 with acute or convalescent COVID-19.

V and J are TRBV7-6 and TRBJ1-5, with a weak D call TRBD1 (6 bases). The V end was cut by 1 base, the J end by 0 bases, with 16 bases between. Germline V gene lookup returns CDR1 SGHVS and CDR2 FNYEAQ. There are 18 residues in the CDR3. The DNA for the CDR3 is TGTGCCAGCAGCTTAGACCCACTTGACAGGTATAGCAATCAGCCCCAGCATTTT. As protein: CASSLDPLDRYSNQPQHF.

This chain uses TRBV9 with TRBJ2-7; TRBD2 agrees at 13 bases. The junction had 3 bases not matched to a gene; V was cut back by 4 bases and J by 2 bases. This CDR3 is built from 15 residues. Germline V gene lookup returns CDR1 SGDLS and CDR2 YYNGEE. This chain's CDR3 is CASSKGLAGTYEQYF. The CDR3 DNA reads TGTGCCAGCAGCAAGGGACTAGCGGGGACCTACGAGCAGTACTTC.

The chain carries TRBV5-5 and TRBJ1-1; the D is unclear. This CDR3 has 13 amino acids. Germline CDR1 is SGHKS and CDR2 is YYEKEE (reference sequence). V was shortened by 1 base and J by 10 bases, with 14 bases between the two germline ends. DNA of the CDR3: TGTGCCAGCAGCTTGAGTGGACTTGTCCGAGCTTTCTTT. Translating it yields CASSLSGLVRAFF.

The CDR3 loop reads CASSTRRQGQETQYF. DNA of the CDR3: TGTGCCAGCAGCACCCGAAGACAGGGCCAAGAGACCCAGTACTTC. The rearrangement links TRBV7-2 to TRBJ2-5, with 7 bases identical to TRBD1. This CDR3 is 15 amino acids long. CDR1 is SGHTA, CDR2 FQGNSA, per germline. The junction had 7 bases not matched to a gene; V was cut back by 5 bases and J by 1 base. The whole variable domain, remainder taken from reference TRBV7-2 and TRBJ2-5, is GAGVSQSPSNKVTEKGKDVELRCDPISGHTALYWYRQSLGQGLEFLIYFQGNSAPDKSGLPSDRFSAERTGGSVSTLTIQRTQQEDSAVYLCASSTRRQGQETQYFGPGTRLLVL.

The V gene is TRBV28, the J gene TRBJ2-7; D unclear. With 2 bases removed from V and 6 bases from J, the gap between germline ends came to 8 bases. This CDR3 has 12 amino acids. The germline V gene encodes CDR1 MDHEN and CDR2 SYDVKM. CDR3 coding DNA: TGTGCCAGCAGTTTAGCTAGGTTCGAGCAGTACTTC. It yields the protein CASSLARFEQYF.

The chain employs TRBV5-3 and TRBJ1-2, with D uncertain. TRBV5-3 is marked as an open reading frame, function uncertain. This CDR3 spans 12 amino acids. The V and J ends lost 4 bases and 3 bases respectively, with 7 bases between them. The CDR3, as DNA: TGTGCCAGAAGCATCAGTCACTATGGCTACACCTTC. Translation: CARSISHYGYTF.

The genes are TRBV20-1 and TRBJ1-5; TRBD1 is a possible D gene (6 bases). CDR3 length: 16 residues. Germline V gene lookup returns CDR1 DFQATT and CDR2 SNEGSKA (reference sequence). V lost 3 bases and J 1 base, leaving 16 bases between the germline ends. Here the CDR3 DNA reads TGCAGTGCTAGTTGGGCCCAGGGGTTGAGCAATCAGCCCCAGCATTTT. This gives the protein CSASWAQGLSNQPQHF.

This chain joins TRBV4-3 and TRBJ1-3; no clear D. CDR1 is LGHNA and CDR2 is YSLEER in the germline V gene. Trimming removed 4 bases from V and 9 bases from J, with 16 bases in between. The CDR3 contains 14 residues. CDR3 coding DNA: TGCGCCAGCAGCCCCGGTGGTAGCGTTGGCACCATATATTTT. Its translation: CASSPGGSVGTIYF.

The rearrangement links TRBV13 to TRBJ2-5, with D possibly TRBD2 on 5 matching bases. V was shortened by 0 bases and J by 4 bases, with 12 bases between the two germline ends. Germline CDR1 PRHDT, CDR2 FYEKMQ (reference sequence). The CDR3 covers 15 residues. CDR3: CASSLGGRGRETQYF. For the CDR3, the DNA is TGTGCCAGCAGCTTAGGGGGTCGAGGGAGAGAGACCCAGTACTTC.

This chain uses TRBV10-3 with TRBJ2-3; 10 bases map to TRBD2. The junction had 9 bases not matched to a gene; V was cut back by 3 bases and J by 3 bases. This CDR3 has 17 residues. Germline-derived CDR1 and CDR2 are ENHRY and SYGVKD. CDR3 sequence (DNA): TGTGCCATCAGTGAAGGACTTAGCGGGGGGAAGACAGATACGCAGTATTTT. As protein: CAISEGLSGGKTDTQYF.

This sequence joins TRBV6-5 and TRBJ1-6; 10 bases align to TRBD1. The CDR3 consists of 14 residues. Germline trimming cut 6 bases from V and 9 bases from J; bases unmatched to any gene: 5. Looked up from germline, CDR1 is MNHEY and CDR2 is SVGAGI. The DNA for the CDR3 is TGTGCCAGCAGCGGACAGGGGGAGTTTTCACCCCTCCACTTT. Encoded protein: CASSGQGEFSPLHF.

J is TRBJ1-6 and V is TRBV6-1, with D hard to call. This CDR3 is 16 amino acids long. CDR1 is MNHNS and CDR2 is SASEGT in the germline V gene. The ends were cut back, 4 bases at V and 3 bases at J, with 13 bases in the middle. The CDR3 loop reads CASSGGGGSYNSPLHF. The CDR3 DNA reads as TGTGCCAGCAGTGGTGGCGGTGGCAGCTATAATTCACCCCTCCACTTT.

This chain uses TRBV5-1 with TRBJ1-1, with D perhaps matching TRBD1 (5 bases). This CDR3 region has 14 residues. V lost 4 bases and J 8 bases, leaving 18 bases between the germline ends. Germline assignment: CDR1 SGHRS and CDR2 YFSETQ. The CDR3 sequence is CASSIGGALMEAFF. The CDR3 nucleotides read TGCGCCAGCAGCATAGGAGGGGCCCTGATGGAAGCTTTCTTT.

The chain employs TRBV21-1 and TRBJ1-5; no check of the table's D call, TRBD1, against the DNA was made. TRBV21-1 is annotated as a pseudogene. There are 17 residues in the CDR3. CDR3 nucleotide sequence: TGTGCCAGCAGCAAAGAGGGTGGGACACCCCACAATCAGCCCCAGCATTTT. This gives the protein CASSKEGGTPHNQPQHF.

Of note for this clone: This sample includes further DNA sequences coding for the same CDR3. The chain links TRBV5-1 to TRBJ2-2, with 7 bases lining up with TRBD1. This CDR3 has 15 residues. Germline V CDR1 and CDR2: SGHRS, YFSETQ. With 4 bases clipped from V and 1 base from J, the junction kept 4 bases outside the gene matches. The CDR3 region is CASSPRTGNTGELFF. The CDR3 coding sequence is TGCGCCAGCAGCCCCAGGACAGGGAACACCGGGGAGCTGTTTTTT.

This rearrangement joins TRBV5-4 to TRBJ1-2, with TRBD1 matching 7 bases. This CDR3 region has 14 residues. Per the germline V gene, CDR1 is SGHNT and CDR2 is YYREEE (reference sequence). The J segment lost 4 bases and the V segment lost 4 bases, leaving 7 bases of the junction unmatched. The CDR3 nucleotides are TGTGCCAGCAGCAGAATGACAGGGACCTATGGCTACACCTTC. Its translation: CASSRMTGTYGYTF.

This clone was detected only a few times. The chain couples TRBV7-9 to TRBJ2-2; TRBD2 agrees at 8 bases. The CDR3 loop spans 14 amino acids. CDR1 SEHNR and CDR2 FQNEAQ come from the germline V gene (reference sequence). J gave up 5 bases and V 4 bases, and 3 bases lay outside the gene matches. The CDR3 reads CASSSVAGTGELFF. CDR3 nucleotides: TGTGCCAGCAGCTCTGTAGCGGGGACCGGGGAGCTGTTTTTT.

The rearrangement uses TRBV5-1 and TRBJ2-3, with 7 bases matching TRBD1. Trimming cost V 4 bases and J 1 base; bases outside gene matches: 9. The V gene's germline CDR1 is SGHRS and CDR2 YFSETQ. The CDR3 runs to 16 residues. DNA of the CDR3: TGCGCCAGCAGCCCTTACAGGGGTCGCGGCACAGATACGCAGTATTTT. Amino acids: CASSPYRGRGTDTQYF.

J is TRBJ2-3 and V is TRBV7-6, with TRBD2 matching over 8 bases. CDR3 size: 17 residues. Germline assignment: CDR1 SGHVS and CDR2 FNYEAQ. V shed 4 bases and J 1 base; nucleotides not matched to a gene: 10. The CDR3 region is CASSSYGGGQGTDTQYF. DNA for the CDR3: TGTGCCAGCAGCTCATACGGGGGGGGTCAAGGCACAGATACGCAGTATTTT.

The chain uses TRBV5-1 and TRBJ2-2; 7 bases are shared with TRBD1. The CDR3 extends over 15 amino acids. Germline V CDR1 and CDR2: SGHRS, YFSETQ. Trimming removed 5 bases from V and 3 bases from J; junction bases left unmatched: 7. The CDR3 sequence is CASRVGQGDTGELFF. CDR3 DNA sequence: TGCGCCAGCAGAGTAGGGCAGGGGGACACCGGGGAGCTGTTTTTT.

This clone was seen a handful of times. The chain is built from TRBV7-3 and TRBJ1-6; 9 nucleotides match TRBD1. Unmatched junction bases numbered 5, after V lost 4 bases and J lost 7 bases. The germline V gene encodes CDR1 SGHTA and CDR2 FQGTGA. The CDR3 is 15 residues long. CDR3 region: CASSSQGQGNSPLHF. The DNA for the CDR3 is TGTGCCAGCAGCTCCCAGGGACAGGGAAATTCACCCCTCCACTTT.

The gene calls are TRBV19 and TRBJ2-3, with a weak D call TRBD1 (6 bases). Germline-derived CDR1 and CDR2 are LNHDA and SQIVND (reference sequence). The length of the CDR3 is 13 residues. V lost 5 bases and J 9 bases, leaving 15 bases between the germline ends. DNA for the CDR3: TGTGCCAGTAGTGTAACCCCCAGGGGCACGCAGTATTTT. Its translation: CASSVTPRGTQYF.

V gene TRBV5-1 combines with J gene TRBJ2-3; TRBD2 is a possible D gene (5 bases). CDR1 and CDR2 from the germline V gene are SGHRS and YFSETQ. Trimming removed 4 bases at V and 5 bases at J, with 20 bases between. The CDR3 totals 16 residues. This chain's CDR3 is CASSLFPRPGIDTQYF. CDR3 coding DNA: TGCGCCAGCAGCCTCTTCCCTCGGCCGGGGATAGATACGCAGTATTTT.

Many counts were recorded for this clone. V usage is TRBV5-1 and J usage is TRBJ2-1; 7 bases agree with TRBD1. The germline gives CDR1 SGHRS, CDR2 YFSETQ. The CDR3 length is 15 residues. V trimming: 0 bases; J trimming: 2 bases; junction bases outside the gene matches: 2. CDR3 sequence: CASSLEGQTYNEQFF. In nucleotides, the CDR3 is TGCGCCAGCAGCTTGGAGGGACAGACCTACAATGAGCAGTTCTTC. Full variable domain (missing parts from reference TRBV5-1 and TRBJ2-1): KAGVTQTPRYLIKTRGQQVTLSCSPISGHRSVSWYQQTPGQGLQFLFEYFSETQRNKGNFPGRFSGRQFSNSRSEMNVSTLELGDSALYLCASSLEGQTYNEQFFGPGTRLTVL.

Only one count was recorded for this clone. This sequence joins TRBV4-2 and TRBJ1-1; the match to TRBD1 covers 7 bases. The junction had 29 bases not matched to a gene; V was cut back by 7 bases and J by 3 bases. Per the germline V gene, CDR1 is LGHNA and CDR2 is YNFKEQ. The CDR3 consists of 21 residues. For the CDR3, the DNA is TGTGCCAGCACCCCACGACAGGGTAGTCGGGAATCGCTTATCAGGCACACTGAAGCTTTCTTT. Protein sequence: CASTPRQGSRESLIRHTEAFF.

The chain carries TRBV19 and TRBJ2-3, with TRBD1 matching over 9 bases. The germline V gene has CDR1 LNHDA and CDR2 SQIVND (reference sequence). With 5 bases clipped from V and 3 bases from J, the junction kept 3 bases outside the gene matches. CDR3 size: 14 residues. CDR3 sequence: CASSATGGTDTQYF. The CDR3 bases are TGTGCCAGTAGTGCGACAGGGGGGACAGATACGCAGTATTTT.

V gene TRBV7-2 combines with J gene TRBJ2-7; 7 bases align to TRBD2. Losses at the gene ends were 4 bases for V and 4 bases for J; bases not matched to a gene: 10. CDR3 length: 15 amino acids. Germline CDR1 and CDR2: SGHTA and FQGNSA. The CDR3: CASSSFGGFAYEQYF. CDR3 bases: TGTGCCAGCAGCTCTTTCGGGGGGTTTGCATACGAGCAGTACTTC.

The V gene is TRBV11-2, the J gene TRBJ2-7; tentatively, D is TRBD2 (5 bases). V was shortened by 2 bases and J by 3 bases, with 26 bases between the two germline ends. The CDR3 is made up of 19 amino acids. From germline, CDR1 is SGHAT and CDR2 FQNNGV. CDR3 nucleotides: TGTGCCAGCAGCTTACATATGGGGTCACCCGGAGGTGGAGACTACGAGCAGTACTTC. This encodes CASSLHMGSPGGGDYEQYF.

V is TRBV4-1 and J is TRBJ1-5; TRBD1 matches 10 bases. Per the germline V gene, CDR1 is MGHRA and CDR2 is YSYEKL. With V trimmed by 4 bases and J by 5 bases, 14 bases remained unmatched. This CDR3 spans 18 amino acids. The CDR3 reads CASSRGSKGQGLYQPQHF. In DNA, the CDR3 is TGCGCCAGCAGCCGCGGATCTAAGGGACAGGGGCTCTATCAGCCCCAGCATTTT.